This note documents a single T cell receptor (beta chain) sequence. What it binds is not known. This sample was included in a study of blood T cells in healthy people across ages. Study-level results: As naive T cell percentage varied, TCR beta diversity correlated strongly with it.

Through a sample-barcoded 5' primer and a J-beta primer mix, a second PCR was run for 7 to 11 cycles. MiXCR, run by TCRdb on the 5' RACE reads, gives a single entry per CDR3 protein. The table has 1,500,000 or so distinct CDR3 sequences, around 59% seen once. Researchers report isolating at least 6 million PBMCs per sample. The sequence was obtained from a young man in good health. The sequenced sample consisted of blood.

The CDR3 DNA is TGTGCCAGCAGTCACGACCGGGACAGTCCGGGCGCGGGTGGCTACACCTTC. Translated: CASSHDRDSPGAGGYTF. The gene calls are TRBV2 and TRBJ1-2; 7 bases agree with TRBD1. Losses at the gene ends were 5 bases for V and 7 bases for J; bases not matched to a gene: 19. Germline CDR1 SNHLY, CDR2 FYNNEI. The CDR3 spans 17 residues.